This T cell receptor beta chain was sequenced during a study of blood T cells in healthy people across ages. Points from the study as a whole: As age increased, TCR beta diversity per million T cells fell in a roughly linear fashion.

Details on this clonotype: Its antigen is as yet unknown.

From germline, CDR1 is SEHNR and CDR2 FQNEAQ (reference sequence). The CDR3 totals 15 residues. V lost 3 bases and J lost 0; bases outside the gene matches: 4. Next came a second PCR, run for roughly 6 to 11 cycles, which used a sample-barcoded 5' primer along with a J-beta primer mix. A tag from a template-switch adaptor with 12 random nucleotides marked each cDNA molecule. MiXCR, applied by TCRdb to the 5' RACE reads, yields one record per CDR3 protein. Of roughly 700,000 distinct CDR3 sequences in the sample, approximately 49% are singletons; the top ten hold 30% to 35%. PBMCs were isolated at a quantity of at least 6.5 million per sample.

The J gene is TRBJ1-2, the V gene TRBV7-9, with TRBD1 identical over 7 bases. Source material: blood. The receptor's source is a woman aged 55 to 70 in good health. The CDR3 DNA is TGTGCCAGCAGCTTCCTAGACAGGGCTAACTATGGCTACACCTTC. Amino acid sequence: CASSFLDRANYGYTF.